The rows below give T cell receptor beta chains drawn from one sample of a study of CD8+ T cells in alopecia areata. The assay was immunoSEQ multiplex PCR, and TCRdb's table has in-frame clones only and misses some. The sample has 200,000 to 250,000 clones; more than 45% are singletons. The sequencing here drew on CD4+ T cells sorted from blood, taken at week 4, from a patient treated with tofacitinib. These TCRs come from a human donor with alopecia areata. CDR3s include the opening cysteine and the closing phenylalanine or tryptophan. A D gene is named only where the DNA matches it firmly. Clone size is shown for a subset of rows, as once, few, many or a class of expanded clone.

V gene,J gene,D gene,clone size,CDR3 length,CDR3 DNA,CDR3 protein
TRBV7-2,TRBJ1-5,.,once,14,TGTGCCAGCAGCTTAGGTAGTGCGGATCAGCCCCAGCATTTT,CASSLGSADQPQHF
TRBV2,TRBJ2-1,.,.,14,TGTGCCATCGTAACAGGACATCGGAGGGATGAGCAGTTCTTC,CAIVTGHRRDEQFF
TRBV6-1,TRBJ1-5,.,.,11,TGTGCCAGCAGTGAAGTTCAGCCCCAGCATTTT,CASSEVQPQHF
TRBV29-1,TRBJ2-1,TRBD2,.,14,TGCAGCGTCGCAGGTAGCGGGGGCTTAAATGAGCAGTTCTTC,CSVAGSGGLNEQFF
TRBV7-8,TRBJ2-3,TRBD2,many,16,TGTGCCAGCAGCTTAGGTGGAGCGGGGGGGCGAGATACGCAGTATTTT,CASSLGGAGGRDTQYF
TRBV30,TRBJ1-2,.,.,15,TGTGCCTGGAGCCCGGTGACAGGCCGTGTCTATGGCTACACCTTC,CAWSPVTGRVYGYTF
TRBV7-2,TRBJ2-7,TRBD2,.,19,TGTGCCAGCAGCTTAGGAGTCGGCGGCTCAGGGAGGGTTAAATACGAGCAGTACTTC,CASSLGVGGSGRVKYEQYF
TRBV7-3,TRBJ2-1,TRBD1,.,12,TGTGCCAGCAGCACCGGACAGGGGTCGGTGTTCTTC,CASSTGQGSVFF
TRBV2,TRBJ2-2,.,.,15,TGTGCCAGCAGGGAACAGGGTATCGGTACCGGGGAGCTGTTTTTT,CASREQGIGTGELFF
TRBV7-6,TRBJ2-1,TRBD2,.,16,TGTGCCAGCAGCGCCCCTAGCGGGGGGATCTACAATGAGCAGTTCTTC,CASSAPSGGIYNEQFF
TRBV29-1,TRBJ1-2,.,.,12,TGCAGCGTTGATAGGCCGGTCTATGGCTACACCTTC,CSVDRPVYGYTF
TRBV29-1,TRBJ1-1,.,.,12,TGCAGCGTTGAGGGAGGGAGGAGTGAAGCTTTCTTT,CSVEGGRSEAFF
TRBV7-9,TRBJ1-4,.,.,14,TGTGCCAGCAGCTTGTCTAGTGGTTTTGAAAAACTGTTTTTT,CASSLSSGFEKLFF
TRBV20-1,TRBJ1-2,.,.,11,TGCAGTGCTACAGGACCCTCGGGCTACACCTTC,CSATGPSGYTF
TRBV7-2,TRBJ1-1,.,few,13,TGTGCCAGCAGCTTAGGGTTCAGGACTGAAGCTTTCTTT,CASSLGFRTEAFF
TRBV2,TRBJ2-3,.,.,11,TGTGCCAGCAGTGAGTCGGATACGCAGTATTTT,CASSESDTQYF
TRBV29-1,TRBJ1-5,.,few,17,TGCAGCGTGCTGGGAGAAGGGGGGAGATATAGCAATCAGCCCCAGCATTTT,CSVLGEGGRYSNQPQHF
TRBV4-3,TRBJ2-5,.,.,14,TGCGCCAGCAGCCAAGATCCCCAGGGAGAGACCCAGTACTTC,CASSQDPQGETQYF
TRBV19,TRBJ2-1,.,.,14,TGTGCCAGTAGCCCCAGGGGAACTTACAATGAGCAGTTCTTC,CASSPRGTYNEQFF
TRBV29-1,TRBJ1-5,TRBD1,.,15,TGCAGCGTCCTCGTGGGGACAGGCTCCAATCAGCCCCAGCATTTT,CSVLVGTGSNQPQHF
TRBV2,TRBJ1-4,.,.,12,TGTGCCAGCAGGAGGGGGAATGAAAAACTGTTTTTT,CASRRGNEKLFF
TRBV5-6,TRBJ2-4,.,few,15,TGTGCCAGCAGCCCGGATGGGGGCTCCATAAACATTCAGTACTTC,CASSPDGGSINIQYF
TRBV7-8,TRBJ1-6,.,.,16,TGTGCCAGCAGCTTAGGTCCGGGGGCGTCATGGTCACCCCTCCACTTT,CASSLGPGASWSPLHF
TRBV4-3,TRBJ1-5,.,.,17,TGCGCCAGCAGCCAAGATCTTCGGCAAGGAGGCAATCAGCCCCAGCATTTT,CASSQDLRQGGNQPQHF
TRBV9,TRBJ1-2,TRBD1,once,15,TGTGCCAGCAGCGGGCCGGGACAGGGGACGTATGGCTACACCTTC,CASSGPGQGTYGYTF
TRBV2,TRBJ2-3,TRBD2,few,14,TGTGCCAGCAGTGAAGTGTTAGCGGGGCATACGCAGTATTTT,CASSEVLAGHTQYF
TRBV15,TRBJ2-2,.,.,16,TGTGCCACCAGCAGAGCCAGCCCCCTGGGGACCGGGGAGCTGTTTTTT,CATSRASPLGTGELFF
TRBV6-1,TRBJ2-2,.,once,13,TGTGCCAGCAGTGAAGCGCAAGGCGGGGAGCTGTTTTTT,CASSEAQGGELFF
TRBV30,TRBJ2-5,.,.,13,TGTGCCTGGGGACGGGGACTCCAAGAGACCCAGTACTTC,CAWGRGLQETQYF
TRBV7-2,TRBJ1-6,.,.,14,TGTGCCAGCAGCTTGAACAGCAACAATTCACCCCTCCACTTT,CASSLNSNNSPLHF
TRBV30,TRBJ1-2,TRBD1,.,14,TGTGCCTGGAGCCGACAGGGGCGCAACTATGGCTACACCTTC,CAWSRQGRNYGYTF
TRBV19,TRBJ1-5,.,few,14,TGTGCCAGTAGCTTTCAGGGACCGAGTGAGCCCCAGCATTTT,CASSFQGPSEPQHF
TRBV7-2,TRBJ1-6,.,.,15,TGTGCCAGCAGTTTTGACGGAAATCTACGGTCACCCCTCCACTTT,CASSFDGNLRSPLHF
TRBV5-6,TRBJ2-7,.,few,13,TGTGCCAGCGGGGGACTGAGCCCCCACGAGCAGTACTTC,CASGGLSPHEQYF
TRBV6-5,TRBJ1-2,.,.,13,TGTGCCAGCCTACAGGGTGCCGGCTATGGCTACACCTTC,CASLQGAGYGYTF
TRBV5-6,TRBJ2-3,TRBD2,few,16,TGTGCCAGCAGCTTGACTAGCGGGGGATTCACAGATACGCAGTATTTT,CASSLTSGGFTDTQYF
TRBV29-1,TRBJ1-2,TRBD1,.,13,TGCAGCGACGGTACAGGGGGTTTCTATGGCTACACCTTC,CSDGTGGFYGYTF
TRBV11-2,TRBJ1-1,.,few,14,TGTGCCAGCAGCTTAGGTTTAGGGGGGGCTGAAGCTTTCTTT,CASSLGLGGAEAFF
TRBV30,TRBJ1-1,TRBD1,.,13,TGTGCCTGGAGCTTACAGGGGTACACTGAAGCTTTCTTT,CAWSLQGYTEAFF
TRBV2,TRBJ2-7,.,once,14,TGTGCCAGCAGTGGACCCGGGATCCCTAGCGAGCAGTACTTC,CASSGPGIPSEQYF
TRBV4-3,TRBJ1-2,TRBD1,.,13,TGCGCCAGCAGCCAGAACAGGGGGCATGGCTACACCTTC,CASSQNRGHGYTF